The 13 T cell receptor beta chains presented below share a single source sample, sequenced in a study of metastatic and nonmetastatic thyroid tumors. TCRdb called clones again from the PCR reads with MiXCR. The table has some 84,000 clones, roughly 8.6% seen once. Every patient underwent thyroid surgery untreated. Material: blood. Receptors were obtained from a female donor with papillary thyroid cancer or a benign thyroid nodule (not recorded which). Some clones in this sample may be carry-over from other donors' samples.

This clone was seen at least ten times. At the DNA level, this CDR3 is encoded by other sequences in the same sample as well. The V gene is TRBV19, the J gene TRBJ1-2; 7 bases fit TRBD1. V shed 4 bases, J shed 8 bases, and the junction held 1 base outside the gene matches. This CDR3 comprises 11 residues. Germline CDR1 is LNHDA and CDR2 is SQIVND (reference sequence). The CDR3 region has the DNA TGTGCCAGTAGTACAGGGGGGGGCTACACCTTC. The encoded protein is CASSTGGGYTF. Variable domain in full (rest from reference TRBV19 and TRBJ1-2): DGGITQSPKYLFRKEGQNVTLSCEQNLNHDAMYWYRQDPGQGLRLIYYSQIVNDFQKGDIAEGYSVSREKKESFPLTVTSAQKNPTAFYLCASSTGGGYTFGSGTRLTVV.

This clone has a count of ten or more. The sample has other DNA sequences that encode this CDR3 too. This chain links TRBV6-1 with TRBJ1-2, with D hard to call. The CDR3 extends over 11 amino acids. Germline V CDR1 and CDR2: MNHNS, SASEGT. The CDR3 region is CYTRSSLGYTF. The CDR3 DNA is TGTTACACACGCAGCTCCCTGGGCTACACCTTC.

This clone was counted ten times or more. The chain combines TRBV4-1 with TRBJ2-7; D may be TRBD2 (5 bases). The CDR3 is 14 amino acids. The V end was cut by 3 bases, the J end by 6 bases, with 15 bases between. The germline gives CDR1 MGHRA, CDR2 YSYEKL. Written as DNA, the CDR3 is TGCGCCAGCAGCCATATACTAGGCCCTGGCGAGCAGTACTTC. It encodes CASSHILGPGEQYF.

This clone has ten or more counts. This rearrangement joins TRBV6-1 to TRBJ1-1; unclear D gene. This CDR3 is 12 amino acids long. V lost 6 bases and J lost 6, with 11 bases in between. CDR1 is MNHNS and CDR2 is SASEGT in the germline V gene. CDR3 sequence: CASSLPGPEAFF. The CDR3 DNA reads as TGTGCCAGCAGCTTGCCCGGCCCTGAAGCTTTCTTT.

This clone was seen repeatedly, ten times or more. The CDR3 nucleotides read TGTGCCAGCAGTCCAACCGGGACAGGGGGCTCCTACGAGCAGTACTTC. Its protein is CASSPTGTGGSYEQYF. V is TRBV27 and J is TRBJ2-7, with 11 bases fitting TRBD1. Germline V gene data show CDR1 as MNHEY and CDR2 as SMNVEV (reference sequence). Trimming cost V 5 bases and J 0 bases; bases outside gene matches: 6. The CDR3 contains 16 residues.

CDR3 amino acids: CASSDSRSGNTIYF. CDR3 bases: TGTGCCAGCAGTGACAGCCGATCTGGAAACACCATATATTTT. The genes are TRBV6-1 and TRBJ1-3; D call uncertain. V was clipped by 3 bases and J by 1 base, with 7 bases between them. CDR3 size: 14 residues. Germline CDR1 MNHNS, CDR2 SASEGT.

This clone was seen ten or more times. The rearrangement uses TRBV11-2 and TRBJ1-2; D is possibly TRBD1 (5 bases). V was clipped by 3 bases and J by 4 bases, with 12 bases between them. This CDR3 comprises 14 residues. Germline V gene sequence: CDR1 SGHAT, CDR2 FQNNGV. As DNA, the CDR3 is TGTGCCAGCAGCTTGGCCAGGGAGTCCTATGGCTACACCTTC. Protein product: CASSLARESYGYTF.

This clone was seen just once. The chain recombines TRBV5-1 with TRBJ2-2; D unclear. Germline V gene sequence: CDR1 SGHRS, CDR2 YFSETQ. Trimming took 0 bases from V and 9 from J, leaving 9 bases between them. CDR3 length equals 13 residues. CDR3 in amino acids: CASSLGLLWELFF. DNA of the CDR3: TGCGCCAGCAGCTTGGGGCTACTCTGGGAGCTGTTTTTT.

This clone occurred many times. This chain uses TRBV12-3 or TRBV12-4 with TRBJ1-1, with a weak D call TRBD1 (6 bases). Trimming removed 1 base at V and 4 bases at J, with 13 bases between. CDR3 length: 15 amino acids. The CDR3 region is CASSLGGPSGTEAFF. In DNA form, the CDR3 reads TGTGCCAGCAGTTTAGGGGGGCCAAGTGGCACTGAAGCTTTCTTT.

This clone was observed many times. The chain couples TRBV7-9 to TRBJ1-1; D is ambiguous. Germline CDR1 SEHNR, CDR2 FQNEAQ (reference sequence). Trimming stripped 5 bases from V and 8 bases from J, with 15 bases between. This CDR3 comprises 13 residues. The CDR3 here is CASSNKGPKEAFF. The CDR3 DNA is TGTGCCAGCAGCAACAAGGGTCCCAAGGAAGCTTTCTTT.

In its sample, this clone was seen a few times. The chain couples TRBV6-1 to TRBJ1-5, with no clear D. Germline CDR1 reads MNHNS; CDR2 reads SASEGT. The CDR3 covers 17 residues. Trimming pared 4 bases from V and 4 bases from J, leaving 20 bases between. The CDR3 coding sequence is TGTGCCAGCAGTGTGTCTAACCCAACGATTGGGAATCAGCCCCAGCATTTT. As protein: CASSVSNPTIGNQPQHF.

This clone was counted a few times. The chain has TRBV19 and TRBJ2-3, with 9 nucleotides matching TRBD1. Trimming took 6 bases from V and 4 from J; bases not matched to a gene: 5. The CDR3 runs to 14 residues. Per germline, CDR1 LNHDA and CDR2 SQIVND (reference sequence). CDR3 sequence (DNA): TGTGCCAGTAGCCGACAGGGGGTTGCAGATACGCAGTATTTT. It codes for CASSRQGVADTQYF.

Ten or more counts support this clone. The chain joins TRBV5-1 to TRBJ2-7; the D gene is possibly TRBD2 (6 bases). Trimming left V 4 bases short and J 0 bases short, with 14 bases between. The CDR3 sequence is 15 residues long. CDR1 SGHRS and CDR2 YFSETQ come from the germline V gene. CDR3 in amino acids: CASSTGGKSSYEQYF. In DNA form, the CDR3 reads TGCGCCAGCAGCACCGGGGGAAAGAGCTCCTACGAGCAGTACTTC.